This T cell receptor (beta chain) was recorded in a study of molecular identifiers for immune sequencing clone quantification. CDR1 is MNHEY and CDR2 is SMNVEV in the germline V gene (reference sequence). This CDR3 region has 17 residues. V lost 7 bases, J lost 7 bases, and 22 bases stayed unmatched. The bulk TCR libraries were made with methods described before and with listed TCR primers. TCRdb itself ran the PCR reads through MiXCR, one entry per CDR3 protein. Among 460,000 or so distinct CDR3 sequences listed, over 20% were seen once. Sorting isolated naive CD8 T cells as CD8+CD4-CCR7+CD45RA+ events.

The chain joins TRBV27 to TRBJ2-7; 7 bases are shared with TRBD2. This TCR was recovered from a human donor in good health. Some libraries in this study had Jurkat cell RNA spiked in. Material for sequencing was naive CD8+ T cells from blood, with Jurkat cell RNA spiked in. Subset indicated: FACS-sorted CD8+CD4-CCR7+CD45RA+ naive T cells. CDR3 bases: TGTGCCAGCACCTGGGGGTACGTCGCGGGAGCCGCTCGGGAGCAGTACTTC. This gives the protein CASTWGYVAGAAREQYF.